These 3 T cell receptor beta chains were sequenced from one sample in a study of spatial heterogeneity in lung cancer. As to time point: sample taken at primary tumor resection. TCRdb fed the 5' RACE reads into MiXCR, producing one record per CDR3 protein. Of fewer than 16,000 distinct CDR3 sequences in the sample, around 3.3% are singletons; the top ten hold roughly 10%. The material was normal lung tissue next to the tumor, obtained at surgery. These receptors were taken from a male donor with early-stage non-small cell lung cancer.

This clonotype was found a few times. This beta chain appears as a stray read in a library generated for alpha chains; its size is not informative. The chain couples TRBV30 to TRBJ2-7, with 9 positions matching TRBD2. Per the germline V gene, CDR1 is GTSNPN and CDR2 is SVGIG (reference sequence). The CDR3 is 14 amino acids. With V trimmed by 0 bases and J by 6 bases, 6 bases remained unmatched. DNA for the CDR3: TGTGCCTGGAGTGTGAGTCTAGCGGGAACCGAGCAGTACTTC. Residues: CAWSVSLAGTEQYF.

This clonotype has a count of ten or more. The library was prepared for alpha chains; this beta chain is a stray read, so its frequency means little. J is TRBJ2-7 and V is TRBV29-1; TRBD1 is a possible D gene (7 bases). The V gene lost 4 bases and the J gene lost 6 bases, with 19 bases spanning the gap. Per germline, CDR1 SQVTM and CDR2 ANQGSEA. The CDR3 has 14 residues. CDR3 protein: CSVGGQVGGGEQYF. DNA of the CDR3: TGCAGCGTTGGAGGACAGGTGGGGGGCGGCGAGCAGTACTTC.

This clonotype was picked up many times. With the library built for alpha chains, this beta chain is off target and its frequency is not meaningful. The chain has TRBV27 and TRBJ2-1; 7 nucleotides agree with TRBD1. This CDR3 region has 12 residues. The germline CDR1 and CDR2 sequences are MNHEY and SMNVEV (reference sequence). Trimming cost V 4 bases and J 7 bases; bases outside gene matches: 1. CDR3 protein: CASSSGQNEQFF. The CDR3 DNA is TGTGCCAGCAGTTCGGGACAGAATGAGCAGTTCTTC.